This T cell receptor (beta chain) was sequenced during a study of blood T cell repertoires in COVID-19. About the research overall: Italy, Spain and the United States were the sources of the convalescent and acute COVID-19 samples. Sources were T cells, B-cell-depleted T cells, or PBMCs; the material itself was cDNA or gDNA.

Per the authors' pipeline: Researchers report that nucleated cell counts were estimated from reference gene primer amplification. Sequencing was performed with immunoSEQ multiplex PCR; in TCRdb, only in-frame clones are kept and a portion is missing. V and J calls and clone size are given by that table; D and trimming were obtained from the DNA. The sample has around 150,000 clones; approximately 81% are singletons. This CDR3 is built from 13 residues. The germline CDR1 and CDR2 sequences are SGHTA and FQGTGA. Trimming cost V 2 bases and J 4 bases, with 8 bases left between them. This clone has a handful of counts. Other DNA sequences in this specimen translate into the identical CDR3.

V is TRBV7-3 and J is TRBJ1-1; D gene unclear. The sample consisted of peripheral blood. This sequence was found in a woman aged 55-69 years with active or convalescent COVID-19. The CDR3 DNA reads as TGTGCCAGCAGCTTATCGTCGGGCACTGAAGCTTTCTTT. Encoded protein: CASSLSSGTEAFF. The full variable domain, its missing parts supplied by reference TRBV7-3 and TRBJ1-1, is GAGVSQTPSNKVTEKGKYVELRCDPISGHTALYWYRQSLGQGPEFLIYFQGTGAADDSGLPNDRFFAVRPEGSVSTLKIQRTERGDSAVYLCASSLSSGTEAFFGQGTRLTVV.